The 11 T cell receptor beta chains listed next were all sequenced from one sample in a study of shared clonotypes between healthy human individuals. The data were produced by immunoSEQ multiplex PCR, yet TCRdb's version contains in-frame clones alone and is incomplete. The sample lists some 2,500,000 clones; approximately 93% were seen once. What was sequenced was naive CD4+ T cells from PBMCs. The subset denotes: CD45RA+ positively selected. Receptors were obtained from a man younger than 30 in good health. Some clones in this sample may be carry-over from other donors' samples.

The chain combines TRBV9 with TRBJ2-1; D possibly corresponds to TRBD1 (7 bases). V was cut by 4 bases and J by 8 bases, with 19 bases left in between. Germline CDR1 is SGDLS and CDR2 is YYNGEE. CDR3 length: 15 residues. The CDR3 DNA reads TGTGCCAGCAGCCGAGACGGGTCAGGGGGGCATGAGCAGTTCTTC. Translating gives CASSRDGSGGHEQFF.

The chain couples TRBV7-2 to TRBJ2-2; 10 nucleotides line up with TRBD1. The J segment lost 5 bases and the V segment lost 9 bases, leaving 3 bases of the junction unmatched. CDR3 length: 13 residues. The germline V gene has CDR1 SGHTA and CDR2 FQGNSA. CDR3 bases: TGTGCCAGTCGGACAGGGGGGACCGGGGAGCTGTTTTTT. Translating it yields CASRTGGTGELFF.

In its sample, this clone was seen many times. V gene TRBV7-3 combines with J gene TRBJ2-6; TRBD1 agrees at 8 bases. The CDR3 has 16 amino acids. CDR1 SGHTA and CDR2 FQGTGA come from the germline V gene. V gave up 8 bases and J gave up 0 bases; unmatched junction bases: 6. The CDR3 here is CASSTGAGSGANVLTF. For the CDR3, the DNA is TGTGCCAGCTCGACAGGGGCTGGCTCTGGGGCCAACGTCCTGACTTTC.

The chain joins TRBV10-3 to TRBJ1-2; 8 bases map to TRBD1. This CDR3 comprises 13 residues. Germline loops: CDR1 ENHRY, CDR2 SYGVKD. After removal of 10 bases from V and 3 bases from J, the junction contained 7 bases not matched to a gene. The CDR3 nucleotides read TGTGCCACAGGCTTACAGGGGGACTATGGCTACACCTTC. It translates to CATGLQGDYGYTF.

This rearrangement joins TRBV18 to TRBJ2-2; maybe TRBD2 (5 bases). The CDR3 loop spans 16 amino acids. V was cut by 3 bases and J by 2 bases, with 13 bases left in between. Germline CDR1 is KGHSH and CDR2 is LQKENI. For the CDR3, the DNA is TGTGCCAGCTCACCCTTTCTGACTATTAACACCGGGGAGCTGTTTTTT. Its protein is CASSPFLTINTGELFF.

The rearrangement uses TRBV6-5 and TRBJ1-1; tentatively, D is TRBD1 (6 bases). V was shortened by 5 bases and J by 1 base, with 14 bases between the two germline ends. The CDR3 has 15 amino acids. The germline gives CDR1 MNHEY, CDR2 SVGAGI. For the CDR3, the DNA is TGTGCCAGCAGTCAGGGGTTCAGGGGGAACACTGAAGCTTTCTTT. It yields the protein CASSQGFRGNTEAFF.

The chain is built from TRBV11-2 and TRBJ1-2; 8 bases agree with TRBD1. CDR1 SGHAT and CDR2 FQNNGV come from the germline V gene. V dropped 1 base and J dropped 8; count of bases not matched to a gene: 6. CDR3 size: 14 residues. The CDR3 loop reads CASSLGQGFMGYTF. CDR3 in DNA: TGTGCCAGCAGCTTAGGACAGGGGTTTATGGGCTACACCTTC.

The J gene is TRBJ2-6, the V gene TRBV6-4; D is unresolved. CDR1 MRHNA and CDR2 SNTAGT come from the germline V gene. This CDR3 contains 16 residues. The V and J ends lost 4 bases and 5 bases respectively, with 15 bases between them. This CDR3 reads CASSGTRQSRANVLTF. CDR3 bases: TGTGCCAGCAGTGGCACACGACAAAGTCGGGCCAACGTCCTGACTTTC.

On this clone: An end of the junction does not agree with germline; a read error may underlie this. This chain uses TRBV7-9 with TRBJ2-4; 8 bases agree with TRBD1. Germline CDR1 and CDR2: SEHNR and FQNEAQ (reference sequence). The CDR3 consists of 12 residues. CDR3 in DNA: TGTGCCAGCAGCTTAGGACAGGGACAGGCTATTTTC. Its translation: CASSLGQGQAIF.

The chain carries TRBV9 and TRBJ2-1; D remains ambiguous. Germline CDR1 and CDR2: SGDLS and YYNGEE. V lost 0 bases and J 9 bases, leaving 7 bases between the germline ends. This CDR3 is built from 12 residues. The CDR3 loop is CASSVGGIEQFF. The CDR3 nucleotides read TGTGCCAGCAGCGTAGGGGGAATTGAGCAGTTCTTC.

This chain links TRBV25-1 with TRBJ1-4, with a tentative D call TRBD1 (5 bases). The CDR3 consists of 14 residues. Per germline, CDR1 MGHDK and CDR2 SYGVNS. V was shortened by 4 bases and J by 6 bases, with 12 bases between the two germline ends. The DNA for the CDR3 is TGTGCCAGCAGTGCCCAGGGCAGCGATGAAAAACTGTTTTTT. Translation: CASSAQGSDEKLFF.